One sample yielded the 21 T cell receptor beta chains listed below, sequenced in a study of graft-versus-host responses after intestinal transplantation. Only in-frame clones appear in the TCRdb table, and some are missing; sequencing was by immunoSEQ multiplex PCR. The sample has approximately 60,000 clones, 90% to 95% seen once. Antigen specificity for these receptors is unknown. The sequencing used unstimulated CD8+ T cells sorted from spleen or lymph node cells, collected before transplant. The receptor source for this set is a human donor who was the organ donor for an intestinal transplant.

The rearrangement uses TRBV30 and TRBJ1-5, with D hard to call. CDR3 size: 13 residues. Trimming pared 1 base from V and 7 bases from J, leaving 11 bases between. From germline, CDR1 is GTSNPN and CDR2 SVGIG (reference sequence). CDR3 loop: CAWSGVLGQPQHF. The DNA of the CDR3 is TGTGCCTGGAGTGGGGTCCTCGGGCAGCCCCAGCATTTT.

V gene TRBV4-2 combines with J gene TRBJ1-1; D call uncertain. The CDR3 is 14 amino acids. The germline V gene encodes CDR1 LGHNA and CDR2 YNFKEQ. V was pared by 0 bases and J by 6 bases, with 11 bases between. The CDR3 coding sequence is TGTGCCAGCAGCCAAGATGAGAGTTTCCCTGAAGCTTTCTTT. It is translated as CASSQDESFPEAFF.

V gene TRBV7-4 combines with J gene TRBJ2-2, with 8 positions matching TRBD2. Germline V gene sequence: CDR1 SGHVT, CDR2 SQSDAQ. The CDR3 covers 14 residues. V shed 11 bases and J 4 bases; nucleotides not matched to a gene: 9. CDR3 DNA sequence: TGTGCCGGGGGCTCTAGCGGGCTCACCGGGGAGCTGTTTTTT. It yields the protein CAGGSSGLTGELFF.

In the case of this clone: At one end the junction does not follow the germline gene, possibly because of a read error. The chain recombines TRBV11-2 with TRBJ2-1; D is uncertain. Germline V gene lookup returns CDR1 SGHAT and CDR2 FQNNGV. CDR3 size: 16 residues. This CDR3 reads CAGSPILSGSYNEQFF. The DNA of the CDR3 is TGTGCCGGCAGCCCCATTCTTTCCGGCTCCTACAATGAGCAGTTCTTC.

This chain joins TRBV9 and TRBJ2-7, with 12 bases matching TRBD1. The germline CDR1 and CDR2 sequences are SGDLS and YYNGEE. J lost 0 bases, V lost 3 bases, and 19 bases had no gene match. The CDR3 contains 21 residues. The CDR3, as DNA: TGTGCCAGCAGCGCACTCGGAACCGGGACAGGGGGCCTGGGTCGCTCCTACGAGCAGTACTTC. Encoded protein: CASSALGTGTGGLGRSYEQYF.

The genes are TRBV27 and TRBJ2-7; unclear D gene. Trimming took 5 bases from V and 0 from J, leaving 11 bases between them. This CDR3 has 14 residues. Germline lookup yields CDR1 MNHEY and CDR2 SMNVEV (reference sequence). CDR3 amino acids: CASSAITSSYEQYF. The DNA of the CDR3 is TGTGCCAGCAGTGCCATAACGAGCTCCTACGAGCAGTACTTC.

The chain is built from TRBV19 and TRBJ2-1, with D tentatively TRBD2 (6 bases). V shed 1 base and J shed 9 bases, with 22 bases lying between them. Germline lookup yields CDR1 LNHDA and CDR2 SQIVND (reference sequence). CDR3 size: 17 residues. CDR3 coding DNA: TGTGCCAGTAGTATAGGAACCGGGACTGGCCTAGGGAGTGAGCAGTTCTTC. Protein product: CASSIGTGTGLGSEQFF.

The chain carries TRBV27 and TRBJ2-5, with D perhaps TRBD2 (6 bases). V was cut by 4 bases and J by 13 bases, with 13 bases left in between. The germline CDR1 and CDR2 sequences are MNHEY and SMNVEV (reference sequence). The CDR3 sequence is 11 residues long. CDR3 DNA sequence: TGTGCCAGCAGTTCCCCGGAGGGGCTGTACTTC. Translation gives CASSSPEGLYF.

The chain links TRBV5-1 to TRBJ2-2, with TRBD1 identical over 8 bases. The ends lost 1 base at V and 5 bases at J; junction bases unmatched: 4. Germline V CDR1 and CDR2: SGHRS, YFSETQ. The CDR3 length is 15 residues. CDR3 bases: TGCGCCAGCAGCTTGTTGCAGGGGGCGACCGGGGAGCTGTTTTTT. Its translation: CASSLLQGATGELFF.

The gene calls are TRBV4-3 and TRBJ1-1; 7 bases align to TRBD1. The CDR3 is 15 residues long. Germline V gene data show CDR1 as LGHNA and CDR2 as YSLEER. The ends lost 0 bases at V and 1 base at J; junction bases unmatched: 2. CDR3 DNA sequence: TGCGCCAGCAGCCAAGAGAGGGGGCAGAACACTGAAGCTTTCTTT. Translated, it gives CASSQERGQNTEAFF.

This chain joins TRBV19 and TRBJ1-1, with unresolved D. CDR3 length: 11 amino acids. Germline CDR1 is LNHDA and CDR2 is SQIVND (reference sequence). V lost 3 bases and J 8 bases, leaving 7 bases between the germline ends. The CDR3 reads CASSIGGEAFF. In nucleotides, the CDR3 is TGTGCCAGTAGTATCGGAGGCGAAGCTTTCTTT.

The chain recombines TRBV27 with TRBJ2-1; D ambiguous. Trimming took off 6 bases at V and 1 base at J, with 16 bases between the two ends. CDR3 length equals 16 residues. The V gene's germline CDR1 is MNHEY and CDR2 SMNVEV (reference sequence). CDR3 sequence: CASRDEAHASYNEQFF. DNA for the CDR3: TGTGCCAGCAGGGATGAGGCACACGCGTCCTACAATGAGCAGTTCTTC.

The chain links TRBV28 to TRBJ1-1; weak D call: TRBD1 (5 bases). This CDR3 spans 15 amino acids. Trimming pared 6 bases from V and 0 bases from J, leaving 14 bases between. Germline CDR1 and CDR2: MDHEN and SYDVKM. CDR3 in amino acids: CASRFDSNMNTEAFF. The CDR3 DNA is TGTGCCAGCAGGTTCGACAGTAACATGAACACTGAAGCTTTCTTT.

The J gene is TRBJ2-7, the V gene TRBV7-9, with D maybe TRBD2 (6 bases). The CDR3 contains 16 residues. The ends were cut back, 1 base at V and 2 bases at J, with 15 bases in the middle. Germline-derived CDR1 and CDR2 are SEHNR and FQNEAQ (reference sequence). The CDR3 DNA reads TGTGCCAGCAGCTTAGAATCGGGGAGGACCCCCTACGAGCAGTACTTC. Translated, it gives CASSLESGRTPYEQYF.

This sequence joins TRBV28 and TRBJ1-5; D unclear. The CDR3 is 16 residues long. Germline values: CDR1 MDHEN, CDR2 SYDVKM. V lost 2 bases and J 2 bases, leaving 13 bases between the germline ends. The chain's CDR3 is CASSLRDPTGNQPQHF. The CDR3 DNA reads TGTGCCAGCAGTTTAAGAGACCCTACAGGCAATCAGCCCCAGCATTTT.

This chain uses TRBV6-1 with TRBJ1-5, with 7 bases aligning to TRBD1. From germline, CDR1 is MNHNS and CDR2 SASEGT. The CDR3 runs to 14 residues. With 6 bases clipped from V and 7 bases from J, the junction kept 9 bases outside the gene matches. This chain's CDR3 is CASRPTGEVQPQHF. In DNA, the CDR3 is TGTGCCAGCAGGCCTACAGGGGAGGTGCAGCCCCAGCATTTT.

This rearrangement joins TRBV15 to TRBJ2-7, with D tentatively TRBD1 (6 bases). Looked up from germline, CDR1 is LNHNV and CDR2 is YYDKDF (reference sequence). V shed 0 bases and J shed 5 bases, with 14 bases lying between them. The CDR3 loop spans 15 amino acids. The CDR3 reads CATSRDFQGHNEQYF. The CDR3 coding sequence is TGTGCCACCAGCAGAGATTTTCAGGGGCACAACGAGCAGTACTTC.

V gene TRBV7-2 combines with J gene TRBJ2-1; 7 bases align to TRBD2. The CDR3 is 14 residues long. J was trimmed by 3 bases and V by 7 bases; bases with no gene match: 6. In germline, CDR1 is SGHTA, CDR2 FQGNSA. The CDR3 nucleotides are TGTGCCAGCACCTGGGCTAGCGGCTACAATGAGCAGTTCTTC. It specifies CASTWASGYNEQFF.

V usage is TRBV9 and J usage is TRBJ2-7; TRBD2 agrees at 8 bases. From germline, CDR1 is SGDLS and CDR2 YYNGEE. The CDR3 length is 14 residues. Losses at the gene ends were 6 bases for V and 0 bases for J; bases not matched to a gene: 5. The CDR3 sequence is CASTSGSSSYEQYF. Written as DNA, the CDR3 is TGTGCCAGCACCAGCGGGAGCAGCTCCTACGAGCAGTACTTC. The variable domain in full, with the rest retrieved from reference TRBV9 and TRBJ2-7, is DSGVTQTPKHLITATGQRVTLRCSPRSGDLSVYWYQQSLDQGLQFLIQYYNGEERAKGNILERFSAQQFPDLHSELNLSSLELGDSALYFCASTSGSSSYEQYFGPGTRLTVT.

CDR3 protein: CASSVGGADEQFF. The CDR3 DNA sequence: TGTGCCAGCAGCGTAGGGGGAGCCGATGAGCAGTTCTTC. V gene TRBV9 combines with J gene TRBJ2-1, with D possibly being TRBD2 (5 bases). The V gene's germline CDR1 is SGDLS and CDR2 YYNGEE. The CDR3 spans 13 residues. V was cut by 0 bases and J by 8 bases, with 9 bases left in between.

This chain connects TRBV28 to TRBJ1-5, with D unresolved. This CDR3 contains 14 residues. V was pared by 3 bases and J by 0 bases, with 6 bases between. Looked up from germline, CDR1 is MDHEN and CDR2 is SYDVKM. The CDR3 reads CASSFAYSNQPQHF. CDR3 bases: TGTGCCAGCAGTTTCGCGTATAGCAATCAGCCCCAGCATTTT.